Below, one T cell receptor (beta chain) is given with its context. Antigen: not known. Alongside a J-beta primer mix, a sample-barcoded 5' primer served in a second PCR lasting about 7 to 11 cycles. MiXCR, run by TCRdb on the 5' RACE reads, gives a single entry per CDR3 protein. The data contain some 1,000,000 distinct CDR3 sequences, approximately 25% of them singletons. Extractions gave at least 6 micrograms of total RNA per sample. The sample is drawn from a study of blood T cells in healthy people across ages. Between the trimmed V and J ends, which lost 1 base and 4 bases, there was a span of 13 bases. CDR1 and CDR2 (germline): KGHSY, FQNENV. The CDR3 contains 15 residues. Whole-study results and caveats: It was the long-lived donors that had more naive CD4+ cells and higher diversity than aged donors.

These data also formed part of another study, on T cells of mothers and their children. That work states: Per mother, over 9 million TCR beta CDR3 reads were obtained; per child, around 2.9 million.

This TCR came from a girl aged 2 to 10 in good health. The chain employs TRBV16 and TRBJ1-2; no clear D. Sequencing used blood. CDR3 sequence: CASSQWEYGTYGYTF. CDR3 coding DNA: TGTGCCAGCAGCCAATGGGAATACGGAACCTATGGCTACACCTTC. The full variable domain, rest sourced from reference TRBV16 and TRBJ1-2, is GEEVAQTPKHLVRGEGQKAKLYCAPIKGHSYVFWYQQVLKNEFKFLISFQNENVFDETGMPKERFSAKCLPNSPCSLEIQATKLEDSAVYFCASSQWEYGTYGYTFGSGTRLTVV.